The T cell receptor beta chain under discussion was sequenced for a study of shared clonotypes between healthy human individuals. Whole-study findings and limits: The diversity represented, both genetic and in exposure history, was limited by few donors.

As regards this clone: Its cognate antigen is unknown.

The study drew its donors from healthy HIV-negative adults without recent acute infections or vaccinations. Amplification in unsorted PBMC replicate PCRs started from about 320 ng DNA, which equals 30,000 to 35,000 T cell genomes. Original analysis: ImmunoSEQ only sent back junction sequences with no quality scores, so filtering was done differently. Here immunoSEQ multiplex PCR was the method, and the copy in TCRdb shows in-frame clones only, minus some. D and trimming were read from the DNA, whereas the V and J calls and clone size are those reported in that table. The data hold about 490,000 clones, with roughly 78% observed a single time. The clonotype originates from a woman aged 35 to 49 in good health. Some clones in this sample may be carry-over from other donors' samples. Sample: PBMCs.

DNA for the CDR3: TGCGCCAGCAGCCAGAATAGGGGTATCTTTCGGATTTATGGCTACACCTTC. It specifies CASSQNRGIFRIYGYTF. The genes are TRBV4-1 and TRBJ1-2; D might be TRBD1 (5 bases). This CDR3 comprises 17 residues. Germline loops: CDR1 MGHRA, CDR2 YSYEKL. The germline V and J ends were trimmed by 3 bases and 5 bases, with 22 bases remaining between them.